This T cell receptor beta chain was observed in a study of CD8 T cells in ankylosing spondylitis. Notes on the study in general: Blood from ankylosing spondylitis patients appeared to carry a characteristic roughly 8-variant TCR beta motif. Clones tied to disease were said to be significantly enriched in matched ankylosing spondylitis synovial fluid.

Making use of molecular barcodes, quantitative 5'-RACE generated TCR beta libraries. MiXCR, applied by TCRdb to the 5' RACE reads, yields one record per CDR3 protein. Among 150,000 to 200,000 distinct CDR3 sequences listed, over 10% were seen once. This clonotype was seen repeatedly, ten times or more. Its antigen is unknown. Trimming cost V 7 bases and J 0 bases; bases outside gene matches: 6. This CDR3 contains 15 residues. Looked up from germline, CDR1 is MNHNS and CDR2 is SASEGT. The rearrangement uses TRBV6-1 and TRBJ2-3; 8 positions agree with TRBD2. The receptor comes from a female donor with ankylosing spondylitis or in good health (not recorded which). Material: blood, either unsorted or a sorted T cell fraction (not recorded which). The CDR3: CASTSPSGSTDTQYF. In nucleotides, the CDR3 is TGTGCCAGCACCTCCCCTAGCGGGAGCACAGATACGCAGTATTTT.